This T cell receptor (beta chain) stems from a study of blood T cells in healthy people across ages (dated by TCRdb to 2013 to 2016). For context, the study as a whole: Template switching captured roughly one uniquely barcoded TCR beta cDNA molecule per two T cells in model experiments. Using deep sequencing normalized with unique cDNA molecular identifiers, the study measured how TCR beta repertoire diversity changes with age. The donors were divided into four age groups: young (average around 17 years), middle-aged (under 40), aged (roughly 66) and long-lived (approximately 74). To avoid experimental bias, donors of different ages were distributed randomly across sequencing lanes. For two donors (one aged 18 to 30 and one aged 80 or older), the study analyzed two additional independent replicas of 1 million unique cDNA reads from the same blood draw.

The method was 5' RACE. A second roughly 7 to 11 cycle PCR used a sample-barcoded 5' primer and a J-beta primer mix. Each TCR beta cDNA molecule received a unique molecular identifier from a template-switch 5' adaptor carrying 12 random nucleotides. Each sample yielded at least 3 million CDR3-containing paired-end reads. All of the RNA was converted into first-strand cDNA using the Mint cDNA synthesis kit, with a TRBC-specific oligonucleotide serving as the primer. Following uracil-DNA glycosylase treatment, all cDNA underwent a first 18-cycle PCR with the universal primers M1SS and BC2_uni_R. The source study handled its data this way. For normalization, 1 million high-quality reads, each with a distinct molecular identifier, were randomly selected from each sample. Reads with shared molecular identifiers were discarded instead of being binned into consensus sequences. MiTCR, set to a Q25 quality threshold and the strictest error-elimination algorithm, was used for CDR3 identification, clonotype clustering and error correction. A nonparametric unseen species model using Euler transformation provided a lower-bound estimate of total TCR beta diversity. TCRdb reprocessed the public reads (quality trimming at Q25 with fastp, clone calling with MiXCR) and kept in-frame beta chains. For every CDR3 protein sequence, its rows merge into one entry that carries the most common genes and DNA. The authors' filters were not applied to this entry. The sample profile shows roughly 1.9 million distinct CDR3 sequences; 39% of them were found once. The ten largest make up 23% of the sample.

Points the paper makes about the study in general: Since profiling was done on bulk unsorted PBMCs, naive and antigen-experienced compartments could not be conclusively compared. Because the CMV infection status of the donors was unknown, age-related changes in expanded clonotypes may potentially have been confounded. Compared with the aged group, the long-lived group had more naive CD4+ T cells, fewer expanded clones and increased TCR diversity, suggesting age selection. A strong correlation was found between observed TCR beta diversity and the percentage of naive T cells measured by flow cytometry. Observed TCR beta diversity per million T cells fell roughly linearly with age, and a significant reduction was already apparent by age roughly 41. Estimates of total diversity based on one million sequenced T cells were regarded as lower bounds and as underestimates.

On this clonotype: Its antigen remains unidentified. Qualities for individual bases were not recorded, and no much larger clone is one base off.

CDR1 and CDR2 (SGHDT, YYEEEE) derive from the germline V gene. V is clipped by 3 bases and J by 6 bases, and the sequence between their germline boundaries is 21 bases long. The CDR3, cysteine through phenylalanine, is 17 amino acids long. The CDR3 DNA has 51 bases and is translated from base 1. Donors were a few dozen systemically healthy Caucasian individuals from Russia aged roughly 6 to 90 years. Each donor gave ten milliliters of peripheral blood, drawn into EDTA-treated Vacutainer tubes. Ficoll-Paque density-gradient centrifugation was used to isolate PBMCs, with at least 7 million per sample. Total RNA, at least 6 micrograms per sample, was extracted from PBMCs with Trizol reagent. The percentages of naive CD45RAhigh/CD27high T cells were determined by flow cytometry on a PBMC aliquot from every donor.

The chain is assembled from TRBV5-6 and TRBJ2-2; the D gene could be either TRBD1 or TRBD2, each agreeing at 5 bases. This clonotype originated in a human donor in good health. The specimen was blood. The DNA reads TGTGCCAGCAGCTCTTTGGAGACCACAGAGGGGCCCGGGGAGCTGTTTTTT. It is translated as CASSSLETTEGPGELFF.